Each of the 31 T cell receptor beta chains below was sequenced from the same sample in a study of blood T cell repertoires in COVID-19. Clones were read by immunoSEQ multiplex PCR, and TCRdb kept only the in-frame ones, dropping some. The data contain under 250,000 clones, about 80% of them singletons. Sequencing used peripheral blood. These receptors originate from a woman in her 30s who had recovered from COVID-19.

CDR3: CASKTYSNQPQHF. DNA of the CDR3: TGTGCCAGCAAGACTTATAGCAATCAGCCCCAGCATTTT. The J gene is TRBJ1-5, the V gene TRBV2; D call uncertain. The germline V gene encodes CDR1 SNHLY and CDR2 FYNNEI. There are 13 residues in the CDR3. Trimming removed 7 bases from V and 0 bases from J, with 7 bases in between.

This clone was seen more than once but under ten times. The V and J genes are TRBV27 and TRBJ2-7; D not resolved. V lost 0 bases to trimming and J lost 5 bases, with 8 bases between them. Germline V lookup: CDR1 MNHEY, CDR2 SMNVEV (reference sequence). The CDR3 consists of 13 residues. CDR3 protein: CASSLSESHEQYF. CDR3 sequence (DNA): TGTGCCAGCAGTTTATCCGAGAGCCACGAGCAGTACTTC.

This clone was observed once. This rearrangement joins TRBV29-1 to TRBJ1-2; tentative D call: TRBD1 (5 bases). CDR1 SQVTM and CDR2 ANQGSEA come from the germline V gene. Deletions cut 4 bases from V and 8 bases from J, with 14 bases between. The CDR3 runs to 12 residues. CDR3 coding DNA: TGCAGCGTTGCTGGCGCAGGGAACGGCTACACCTTC. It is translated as CSVAGAGNGYTF.

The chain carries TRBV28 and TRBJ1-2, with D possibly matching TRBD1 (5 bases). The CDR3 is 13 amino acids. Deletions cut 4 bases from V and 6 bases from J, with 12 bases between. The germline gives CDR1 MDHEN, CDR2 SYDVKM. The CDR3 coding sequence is TGTGCCAGCAGTTCGGATTGGGGGGATGGCTACACCTTC. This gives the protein CASSSDWGDGYTF.

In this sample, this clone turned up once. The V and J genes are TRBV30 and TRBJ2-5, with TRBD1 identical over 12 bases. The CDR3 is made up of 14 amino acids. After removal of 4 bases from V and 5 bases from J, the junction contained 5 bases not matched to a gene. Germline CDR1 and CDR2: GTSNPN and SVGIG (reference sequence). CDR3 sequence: CAWTGQGAAETQYF. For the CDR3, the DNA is TGTGCCTGGACGGGACAGGGGGCGGCGGAGACCCAGTACTTC.

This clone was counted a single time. CDR3 in DNA: TGCGCCAGCAGTGGAACAGGGGGTGAGCAGTTCTTC. It is translated as CASSGTGGEQFF. The chain joins TRBV10-1 to TRBJ2-1; TRBD1 aligns across 8 bases. V shed 4 bases and J 9 bases; nucleotides not matched to a gene: 2. Germline V gene data show CDR1 as WNHNN and CDR2 as SYGVQD (reference sequence). The CDR3 is 12 amino acids.

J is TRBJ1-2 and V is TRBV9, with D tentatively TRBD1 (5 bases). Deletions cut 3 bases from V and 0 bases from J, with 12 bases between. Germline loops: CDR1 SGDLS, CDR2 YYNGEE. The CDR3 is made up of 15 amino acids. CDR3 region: CASSAPTTANYGYTF. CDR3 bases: TGTGCCAGCAGCGCGCCGACGACAGCTAACTATGGCTACACCTTC.

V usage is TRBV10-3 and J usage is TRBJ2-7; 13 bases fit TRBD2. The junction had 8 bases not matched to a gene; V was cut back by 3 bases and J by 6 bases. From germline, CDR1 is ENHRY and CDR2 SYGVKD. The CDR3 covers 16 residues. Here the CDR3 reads CAISEPGLAGEPEQYF. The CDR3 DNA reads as TGTGCCATCAGTGAACCTGGACTAGCGGGAGAACCCGAGCAGTACTTC.

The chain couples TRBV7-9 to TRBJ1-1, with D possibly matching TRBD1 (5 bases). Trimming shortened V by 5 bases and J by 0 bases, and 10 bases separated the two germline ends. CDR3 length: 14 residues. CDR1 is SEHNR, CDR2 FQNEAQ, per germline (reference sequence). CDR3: CASSPGEVNTEAFF. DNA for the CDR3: TGTGCCAGCAGCCCGGGGGAGGTGAACACTGAAGCTTTCTTT. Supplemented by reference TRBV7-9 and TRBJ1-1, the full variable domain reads DTGVSQNPRHKITKRGQNVTFRCDPISEHNRLYWYRQTLGQGPEFLTYFQNEAQLEKSRLLSDRFSAERPKGSFSTLEIQRTEQGDSAMYLCASSPGEVNTEAFFGQGTRLTVV.

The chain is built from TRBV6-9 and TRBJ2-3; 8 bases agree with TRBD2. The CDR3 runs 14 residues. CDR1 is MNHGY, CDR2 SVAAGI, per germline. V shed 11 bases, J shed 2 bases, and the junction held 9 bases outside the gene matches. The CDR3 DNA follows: TGTGCCGCCCCCCGGACTAGCTACACAGATACGCAGTATTTT. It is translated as CAAPRTSYTDTQYF.

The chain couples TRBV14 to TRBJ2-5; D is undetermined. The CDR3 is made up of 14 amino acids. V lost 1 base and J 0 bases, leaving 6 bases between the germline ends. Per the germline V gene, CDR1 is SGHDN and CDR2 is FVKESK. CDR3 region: CASSQVGNQETQYF. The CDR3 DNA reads TGTGCCAGCAGCCAAGTCGGTAACCAAGAGACCCAGTACTTC.

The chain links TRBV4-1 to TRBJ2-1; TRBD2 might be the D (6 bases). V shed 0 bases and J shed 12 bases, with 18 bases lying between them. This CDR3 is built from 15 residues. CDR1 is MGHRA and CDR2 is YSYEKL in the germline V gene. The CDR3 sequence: CASSQEEGPSVRQFF. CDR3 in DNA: TGCGCCAGCAGCCAAGAGGAGGGGCCATCGGTTAGGCAGTTCTTC.

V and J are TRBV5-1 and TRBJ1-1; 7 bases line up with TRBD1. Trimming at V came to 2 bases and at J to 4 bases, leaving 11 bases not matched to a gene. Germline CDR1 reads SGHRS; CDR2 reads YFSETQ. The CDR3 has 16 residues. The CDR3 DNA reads TGCGCCAGCAGCTTATACAACAGGGGCGTCGGCACTGAAGCTTTCTTT. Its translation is CASSLYNRGVGTEAFF.

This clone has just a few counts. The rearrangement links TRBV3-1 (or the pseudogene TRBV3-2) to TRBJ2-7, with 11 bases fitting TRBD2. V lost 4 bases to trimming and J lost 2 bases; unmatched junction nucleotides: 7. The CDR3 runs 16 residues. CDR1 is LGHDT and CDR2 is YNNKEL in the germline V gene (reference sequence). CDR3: CASSRPGTSGTYEQYF. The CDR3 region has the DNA TGTGCCAGCAGCCGCCCCGGGACTAGCGGAACCTACGAGCAGTACTTC.

The CDR3 sequence is CASSRKTDSWHGYTF. The CDR3 DNA follows: TGTGCCAGCAGCCGAAAAACTGACTCTTGGCATGGCTACACCTTC. The genes are TRBV7-8 and TRBJ1-2; D gene unclear. V was shortened by 5 bases and J by 6 bases, with 19 bases between the two germline ends. The CDR3 sequence is 15 residues long. Germline V lookup: CDR1 SGHVS, CDR2 FQNEAQ.

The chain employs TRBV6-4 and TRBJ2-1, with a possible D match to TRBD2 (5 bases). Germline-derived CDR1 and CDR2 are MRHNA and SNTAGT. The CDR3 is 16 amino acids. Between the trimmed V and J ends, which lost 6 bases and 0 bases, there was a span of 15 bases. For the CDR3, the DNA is TGTGCCAGCAGCCGCCTAGCCTTGAGCTCCTACAATGAGCAGTTCTTC. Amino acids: CASSRLALSSYNEQFF.

CDR3 DNA: TGTGCCAGCAGTCCGGGACTAGCGGGAACGACAGATACGCAGTATTTT. Translated, it gives CASSPGLAGTTDTQYF. The V gene is TRBV28, the J gene TRBJ2-3, with TRBD2 identical over 13 bases. The junction had 5 bases not matched to a gene; V was cut back by 5 bases and J by 3 bases. The CDR3 loop spans 16 amino acids. Germline loops: CDR1 MDHEN, CDR2 SYDVKM.

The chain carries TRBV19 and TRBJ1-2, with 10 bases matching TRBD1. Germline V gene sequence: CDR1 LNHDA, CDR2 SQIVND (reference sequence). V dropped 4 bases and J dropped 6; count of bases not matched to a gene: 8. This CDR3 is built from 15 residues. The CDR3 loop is CASSTWGQGMNGYTF. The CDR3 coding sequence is TGTGCCAGTAGTACGTGGGGACAGGGGATGAATGGCTACACCTTC.

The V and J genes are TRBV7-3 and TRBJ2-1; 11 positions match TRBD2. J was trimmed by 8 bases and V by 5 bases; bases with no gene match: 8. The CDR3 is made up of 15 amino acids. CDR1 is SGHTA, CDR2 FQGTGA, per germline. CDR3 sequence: CASSPGTSGVDEQFF. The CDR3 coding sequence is TGTGCCAGCAGCCCCGGGACTAGCGGTGTGGATGAGCAGTTCTTC.

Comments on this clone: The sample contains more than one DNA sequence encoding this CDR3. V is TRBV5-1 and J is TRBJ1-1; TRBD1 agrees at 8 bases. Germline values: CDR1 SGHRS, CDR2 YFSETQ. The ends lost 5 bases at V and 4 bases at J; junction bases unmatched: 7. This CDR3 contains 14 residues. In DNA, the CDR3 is TGCGCCAGCAGTAGCCAGGGGGCAGGCACTGAAGCTTTCTTT. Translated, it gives CASSSQGAGTEAFF.

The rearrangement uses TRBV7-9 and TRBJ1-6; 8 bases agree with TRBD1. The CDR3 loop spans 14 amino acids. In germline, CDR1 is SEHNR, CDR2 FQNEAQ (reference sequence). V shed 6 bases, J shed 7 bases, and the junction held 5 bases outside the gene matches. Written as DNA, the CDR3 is TGTGCCAGCAGGGGGGCAGGGGGCAATTCACCCCTCCACTTT. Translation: CASRGAGGNSPLHF.

The CDR3 sequence is CASSFRDRDRTFF. CDR3 in DNA: TGTGCCAGCAGCTTCCGGGACAGGGATCGGACTTTCTTT. The chain is built from TRBV7-8 and TRBJ1-1; 9 positions agree with TRBD1. Germline CDR1 and CDR2: SGHVS and FQNEAQ. The junction had 8 bases not matched to a gene; V was cut back by 3 bases and J by 12 bases. The CDR3 totals 13 residues.

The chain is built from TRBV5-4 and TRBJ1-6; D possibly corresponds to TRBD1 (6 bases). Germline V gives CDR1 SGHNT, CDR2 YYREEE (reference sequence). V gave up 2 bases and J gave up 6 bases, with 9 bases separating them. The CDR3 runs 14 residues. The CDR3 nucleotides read TGTGCCAGCAGCTTAGGACAGCTTAATTCACCCCTCCACTTT. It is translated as CASSLGQLNSPLHF.

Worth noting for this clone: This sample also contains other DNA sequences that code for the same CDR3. As DNA, the CDR3 is TGTGCCAGCAGCTCAGGACTAGCGGGGTTCTACGAGCAGTACTTC. Protein product: CASSSGLAGFYEQYF. The chain uses TRBV11-2 and TRBJ2-7, with 12 bases aligning to TRBD2. Trimming at V came to 4 bases and at J to 3 bases, leaving 4 bases not matched to a gene. CDR3 length equals 15 residues. Germline V gene lookup returns CDR1 SGHAT and CDR2 FQNNGV.

The CDR3 nucleotides are TGCGCCAGCACCACGACGACCGGGACTAGCGGCATTAACGATGAGCAGTTCTTC. Translated: CASTTTTGTSGINDEQFF. This sequence joins TRBV5-1 and TRBJ2-1; TRBD2 matches 11 bases. CDR1 SGHRS and CDR2 YFSETQ come from the germline V gene. This CDR3 contains 18 residues. With V trimmed by 6 bases and J by 8 bases, 19 bases remained unmatched.

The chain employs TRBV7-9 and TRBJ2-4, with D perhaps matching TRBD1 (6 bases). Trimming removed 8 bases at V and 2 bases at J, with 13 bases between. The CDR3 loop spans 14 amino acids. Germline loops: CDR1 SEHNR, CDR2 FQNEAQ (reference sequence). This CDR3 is CASLPTGPKNIQYF. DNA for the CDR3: TGTGCCAGCCTGCCCACAGGGCCCAAAAACATTCAGTACTTC.

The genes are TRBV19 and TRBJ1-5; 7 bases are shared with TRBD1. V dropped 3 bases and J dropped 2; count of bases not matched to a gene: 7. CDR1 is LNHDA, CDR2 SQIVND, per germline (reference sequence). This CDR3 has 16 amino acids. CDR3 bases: TGTGCCAGTAGTATCGGGACAGTTTCAGGCAATCAGCCCCAGCATTTT. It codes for CASSIGTVSGNQPQHF.

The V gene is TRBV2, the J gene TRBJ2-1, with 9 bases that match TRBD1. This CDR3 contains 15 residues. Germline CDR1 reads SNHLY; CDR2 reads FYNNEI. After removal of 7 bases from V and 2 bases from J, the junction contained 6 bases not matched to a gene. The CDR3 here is CASTGQGTTYNEQFF. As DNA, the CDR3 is TGTGCCAGCACGGGACAGGGAACAACCTACAATGAGCAGTTCTTC.

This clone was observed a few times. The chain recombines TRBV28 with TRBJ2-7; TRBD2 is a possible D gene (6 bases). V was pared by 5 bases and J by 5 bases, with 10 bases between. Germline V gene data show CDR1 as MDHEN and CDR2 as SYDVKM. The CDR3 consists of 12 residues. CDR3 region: CASSTGLNEQYF. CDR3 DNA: TGTGCCAGCAGTACGGGACTCAACGAGCAGTACTTC.

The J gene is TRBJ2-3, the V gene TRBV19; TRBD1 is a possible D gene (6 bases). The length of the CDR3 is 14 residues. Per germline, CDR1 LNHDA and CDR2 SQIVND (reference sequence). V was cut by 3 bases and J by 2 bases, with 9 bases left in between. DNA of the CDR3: TGTGCCAGTAGTATGGGGGCCCACACAGATACGCAGTATTTT. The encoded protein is CASSMGAHTDTQYF.

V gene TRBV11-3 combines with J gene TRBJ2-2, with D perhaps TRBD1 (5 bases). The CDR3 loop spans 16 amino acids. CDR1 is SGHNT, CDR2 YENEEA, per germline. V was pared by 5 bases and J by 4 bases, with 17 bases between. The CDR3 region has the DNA TGTGCCAGCAGCAGCTCAGGTGCAGGGTCCACCGGGGAGCTGTTTTTT. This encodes CASSSSGAGSTGELFF. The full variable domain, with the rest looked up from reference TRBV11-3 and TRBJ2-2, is EAGVVQSPRYKIIEKKQPVAFWCNPISGHNTLYWYLQNLGQGPELLIRYENEEAVDDSQLPKDRFSAERLKGVDSTLKIQPAELGDSAVYLCASSSSGAGSTGELFFGEGSRLTVL.